The 18 T cell receptor beta chains presented below share a single source sample, sequenced in a study of cytomegalovirus exposure and HLA in healthy donors. Both 60 Vbeta primers and 13 Jbeta primers went into the PCR. Sequenced by immunoSEQ multiplex PCR; TCRdb stores in-frame clones only, minus some. This sample's table has 100,000 to 150,000 clones. Sequenced material: PBMCs. The origin of the receptors is a woman in her 40s in good health and CMV-seronegative.

CDR3 region: CASRGTDNMNTEAFF. CDR3 coding DNA: TGTGCCAGCAGGGGGACAGACAACATGAACACTGAAGCTTTCTTT. The chain carries TRBV6-1 and TRBJ1-1; 7 bases align to TRBD1. J was trimmed by 0 bases and V by 6 bases; bases with no gene match: 7. Germline loops: CDR1 MNHNS, CDR2 SASEGT. There are 15 residues in the CDR3.

The rearrangement uses TRBV5-6 and TRBJ2-1; 7 nucleotides match TRBD1. The junction had 6 bases not matched to a gene; V was cut back by 5 bases and J by 4 bases. CDR1 and CDR2 from the germline V gene are SGHDT and YYEEEE. The CDR3 runs 14 residues. The CDR3 here is CASSQGTAYNEQFF. The CDR3 DNA reads TGTGCCAGCAGTCAAGGGACAGCGTACAATGAGCAGTTCTTC.

The chain combines TRBV6-5 with TRBJ2-2, with D uncertain. Germline CDR1 MNHEY, CDR2 SVGAGI. The CDR3 runs 13 residues. The V end was cut by 6 bases, the J end by 3 bases, with 8 bases between. For the CDR3, the DNA is TGTGCCAGCAGACACGTCGACACCGGGGAGCTGTTTTTT. Translating it yields CASRHVDTGELFF.

Here the CDR3 DNA reads TGTGCCAGCAGCTCGGCCGGGACAGCTAACACTGAAGCTTTCTTT. Residues: CASSSAGTANTEAFF. J is TRBJ1-1 and V is TRBV11-1; 7 bases map to TRBD1. Germline CDR1 reads SGHAT; CDR2 reads FQDESV (reference sequence). This CDR3 region has 15 residues. With V trimmed by 4 bases and J by 2 bases, 7 bases remained unmatched.

The CDR3 bases are TGTGCCAGCAGGGCACGGGCAGATACGCAGTATTTT. Residues: CASRARADTQYF. The rearrangement uses TRBV6-5 and TRBJ2-3; D gene ambiguous. CDR1 and CDR2 from the germline V gene are MNHEY and SVGAGI. The CDR3 is made up of 12 amino acids. V was cut by 6 bases and J by 4 bases, with 8 bases left in between.

This rearrangement joins TRBV6-5 to TRBJ1-5; 7 bases fit TRBD1. The CDR3 has 13 amino acids. Germline CDR1 reads MNHEY; CDR2 reads SVGAGI. V was pared by 6 bases and J by 4 bases, with 3 bases of the junction left unmatched. The CDR3 bases are TGTGCCAGCAGCTACAGGGGTAATCAGCCCCAGCATTTT. Protein product: CASSYRGNQPQHF.

The chain recombines TRBV15 with TRBJ1-1; TRBD1 agrees at 7 bases. Germline V CDR1 and CDR2: LNHNV, YYDKDF (reference sequence). This CDR3 has 16 residues. With 5 bases clipped from V and 6 bases from J, the junction kept 15 bases outside the gene matches. This CDR3 reads CATSENRGPEWAEAFF. The CDR3 DNA follows: TGTGCCACCAGCGAGAACAGGGGCCCAGAATGGGCTGAAGCTTTCTTT.

The chain combines TRBV28 with TRBJ2-3; D is possibly TRBD2 (6 bases). Germline loops: CDR1 MDHEN, CDR2 SYDVKM. CDR3 length: 15 amino acids. The V and J ends lost 7 bases and 2 bases respectively, with 16 bases between them. For the CDR3, the DNA is TGTGCCAGCACTCGTCCTGCGGGGTTCACAGATACGCAGTATTTT. Protein product: CASTRPAGFTDTQYF.

This sequence joins TRBV9 and TRBJ1-1, with D possibly matching TRBD1 (6 bases). The V end was cut by 0 bases, the J end by 4 bases, with 13 bases between. Per the germline V gene, CDR1 is SGDLS and CDR2 is YYNGEE. This CDR3 has 15 amino acids. DNA for the CDR3: TGTGCCAGCAGCGTAGAGCCAGGGGTAGGCACTGAAGCTTTCTTT. The encoded protein is CASSVEPGVGTEAFF.

Here the CDR3 reads CASSLYRGANTEAFF. CDR3 DNA: TGTGCCAGCAGCTTGTACAGGGGGGCGAACACTGAAGCTTTCTTT. This sequence joins TRBV5-8 and TRBJ1-1; the match to TRBD1 covers 8 bases. V shed 1 base, J shed 1 base, and the junction held 3 bases outside the gene matches. The CDR3 runs to 15 residues. Germline V gene data show CDR1 as SGHTS and CDR2 as YDEGEE.

This chain uses TRBV7-9 with TRBJ2-7; 8 bases match TRBD1. Looked up from germline, CDR1 is SEHNR and CDR2 is FQNEAQ (reference sequence). This CDR3 spans 18 amino acids. After removal of 4 bases from V and 3 bases from J, the junction contained 17 bases not matched to a gene. CDR3 in DNA: TGTGCCAGCAGCTCAAATTACCCCGAGACAGGGGCATTCTACGAGCAGTACTTC. It codes for CASSSNYPETGAFYEQYF. Combining the CDR3 with reference TRBV7-9 and TRBJ2-7 gives the whole variable domain DTGVSQNPRHKITKRGQNVTFRCDPISEHNRLYWYRQTLGQGPEFLTYFQNEAQLEKSRLLSDRFSAERPKGSFSTLEIQRTEQGDSAMYLCASSSNYPETGAFYEQYFGPGTRLTVT.

The DNA of the CDR3 is TGTGCCACCAGCAGGGACTTCGGTGAGCAGTTCTTC. It encodes CATSRDFGEQFF. The chain recombines TRBV15 with TRBJ2-1; D is possibly TRBD2 (5 bases). The germline CDR1 and CDR2 sequences are LNHNV and YYDKDF (reference sequence). The CDR3 is made up of 12 amino acids. V lost 3 bases to trimming and J lost 9 bases, with 9 bases between them. The full variable domain, completed using reference TRBV15 and TRBJ2-1, is DAMVIQNPRYQVTQFGKPVTLSCSQTLNHNVMYWYQQKSSQAPKLLFHYYDKDFNNEADTPDNFQSRRPNTSFCFLDIRSPGLGDTAMYLCATSRDFGEQFFGPGTRLTVL.

V and J are TRBV7-8 and TRBJ1-1, with unresolved D. Germline assignment: CDR1 SGHVS and CDR2 FQNEAQ. V dropped 3 bases and J dropped 1 base, with 3 bases sitting between them. There are 12 residues in the CDR3. The CDR3: CASSFQNTEAFF. CDR3 coding DNA: TGTGCCAGCAGCTTCCAGAACACTGAAGCTTTCTTT.

The chain recombines TRBV6-5 with TRBJ1-1; D remains unclear. Trimming pared 6 bases from V and 2 bases from J, leaving 16 bases between. This CDR3 region has 15 residues. From germline, CDR1 is MNHEY and CDR2 SVGAGI. CDR3 loop: CASSPAEGYNTEAFF. The CDR3 DNA is TGTGCCAGCAGCCCAGCGGAGGGATATAACACTGAAGCTTTCTTT.

The CDR3 region is CASSPGLAGSYNEQFF. The CDR3 nucleotides read TGTGCCAGCAGCCCGGGACTAGCGGGGAGCTACAATGAGCAGTTCTTC. The rearrangement joins TRBV6-4 to TRBJ2-1; TRBD2 agrees at 13 bases. Germline assignment: CDR1 MRHNA and CDR2 SNTAGT. CDR3 size: 16 residues. V dropped 6 bases and J dropped 3; count of bases not matched to a gene: 5.

The chain recombines TRBV27 with TRBJ2-1, with D tentatively TRBD2 (5 bases). The CDR3 consists of 19 residues. V lost 4 bases to trimming and J lost 8 bases, with 30 bases between them. Germline loops: CDR1 MNHEY, CDR2 SMNVEV (reference sequence). The CDR3 region has the DNA TGTGCCAGCAGTTCAACCGGGCCTAGGACTGTTGGCAGAAGGGATGAGCAGTTCTTC. Translation: CASSSTGPRTVGRRDEQFF.

The V call is TRBV7-2, the J call TRBJ1-5; D ambiguous. V lost 3 bases and J lost 3, with 9 bases in between. The CDR3 contains 14 residues. Germline V gives CDR1 SGHTA, CDR2 FQGNSA. In DNA form, the CDR3 reads TGTGCCAGCAGCTTTGTACAGATCAATCAGCCCCAGCATTTT. The encoded protein is CASSFVQINQPQHF.

The chain has TRBV18 and TRBJ1-1; 10 bases line up with TRBD1. The CDR3 runs 13 residues. CDR1 is KGHSH, CDR2 LQKENI, per germline. J was trimmed by 5 bases and V by 8 bases; bases with no gene match: 5. CDR3 DNA sequence: TGTGCCAGCAGCCGACAGGGGGCTACTGAAGCTTTCTTT. Protein sequence: CASSRQGATEAFF.